This T cell receptor (beta chain) was sequenced for a study of metastatic and nonmetastatic thyroid tumors. Germline V gives CDR1 LNHNV, CDR2 YYDKDF (reference sequence). The CDR3 consists of 13 residues. V lost 1 base to trimming and J lost 4 bases, with 4 bases between them. Every patient was untreated before thyroid surgery. Authors' methods: Clinicopathological groups supplied CDR3 differences that were used to build a distant-metastasis classifier for papillary thyroid cancer. TCRdb ran MiXCR on the PCR reads. Here the V and J calls rest on TCRdb's processing, not on the authors' analysis. The sample comprises tens of thousands of clones, roughly a quarter of which are singletons, and about 12% rests with the top ten. In this sample, this clone turned up many times.

The sequenced material came from tumor tissue. This chain joins TRBV15 and TRBJ2-2; D uncertain. The receptor's source is a male donor with papillary thyroid cancer or a benign thyroid nodule (not recorded which). Some clones in this sample may be carry-over from other donors' samples. CDR3 DNA sequence: TGTGCCACCAGCAGAGTAGGCACCGGGGAGCTGTTTTTT. Amino acids: CATSRVGTGELFF. The full variable domain, rest sourced from reference TRBV15 and TRBJ2-2, is DAMVIQNPRYQVTQFGKPVTLSCSQTLNHNVMYWYQQKSSQAPKLLFHYYDKDFNNEADTPDNFQSRRPNTSFCFLDIRSPGLGDTAMYLCATSRVGTGELFFGEGSRLTVL.